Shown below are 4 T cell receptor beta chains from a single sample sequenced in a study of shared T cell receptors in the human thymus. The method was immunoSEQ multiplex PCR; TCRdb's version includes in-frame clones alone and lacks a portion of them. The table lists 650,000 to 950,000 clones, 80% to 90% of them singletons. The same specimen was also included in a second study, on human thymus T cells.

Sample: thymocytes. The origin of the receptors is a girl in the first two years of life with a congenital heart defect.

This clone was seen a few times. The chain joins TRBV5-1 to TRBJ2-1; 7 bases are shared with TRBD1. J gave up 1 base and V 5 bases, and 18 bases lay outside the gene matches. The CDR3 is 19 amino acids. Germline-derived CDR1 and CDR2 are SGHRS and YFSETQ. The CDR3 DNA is TGCGCCAGCAGGTATTGTAGGGACAGTGGGCCGAGGTCCTACAATGAGCAGTTCTTC. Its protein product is CASRYCRDSGPRSYNEQFF.

CDR3 in DNA: TGTGCCAGCAGCCAAGGTGGCAGGGGTAGGGAGACCCAGTACTTC. It yields the protein CASSQGGRGRETQYF. The rearrangement uses TRBV14 and TRBJ2-5; D is possibly TRBD1 (6 bases). V was shortened by 1 base and J by 5 bases, with 14 bases between the two germline ends. Germline V gene data show CDR1 as SGHDN and CDR2 as FVKESK. The CDR3 is made up of 15 amino acids. The full variable domain, rest sourced from reference TRBV14 and TRBJ2-5, is EAGVTQFPSHSVIEKGQTVTLRCDPISGHDNLYWYRRVMGKEIKFLLHFVKESKQDESGMPNNRFLAERTGGTYSTLKVQPAELEDSGVYFCASSQGGRGRETQYFGPGTRLLVL.

The CDR3 region is CASSPTGANTEAFF. The DNA of the CDR3 is TGTGCCAGCAGTCCTACAGGGGCGAACACTGAAGCTTTCTTT. The J gene is TRBJ1-1, the V gene TRBV6-1, with TRBD1 matching over 7 bases. V lost 5 bases and J lost 1; bases outside the gene matches: 4. The CDR3 covers 14 residues. CDR1 MNHNS and CDR2 SASEGT come from the germline V gene.

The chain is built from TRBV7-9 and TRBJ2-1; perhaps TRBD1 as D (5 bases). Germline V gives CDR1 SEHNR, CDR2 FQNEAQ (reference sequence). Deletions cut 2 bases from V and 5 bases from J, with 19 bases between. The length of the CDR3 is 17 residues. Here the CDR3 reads CASSLSFWGDGDNEQFF. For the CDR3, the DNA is TGTGCCAGCAGCTTAAGTTTTTGGGGCGACGGAGACAATGAGCAGTTCTTC.